The T cell receptor (beta chain) described here comes from a study of shared clonotypes between healthy human individuals. Germline V CDR1 and CDR2: LNHDA, SQIVND (reference sequence). Trimming pared 3 bases from V and 8 bases from J, leaving 13 bases between. The CDR3 extends over 13 amino acids. Genomic DNA of each subset was evenly split across several immunoSEQ plates. Method: immunoSEQ multiplex PCR; TCRdb's copy keeps in-frame clones and lacks some. The sample has about 1 million clones, 65% to 80% seen once. Participating donors were healthy, HIV-negative adults free of recent acute infections or vaccinations.

The V call is TRBV19, the J call TRBJ1-2; D remains ambiguous. The clonotype originates from a man between 18 and 29 years old in good health. The sequenced sample consisted of memory CD4+ T cells sorted from blood. The subset was: CD45RA-negative fraction. The CDR3 nucleotides read TGTGCCAGTAGTATTTACCAGGAGAAAGGCTACACCTTC. Translation: CASSIYQEKGYTF.